This T cell receptor (beta chain) was found in a study of blood T cell repertoires in COVID-19. Study-wide background: Sites across the United States, Italy and Spain contributed samples from acute and convalescent COVID-19. T cells, B-cell-depleted T cells, or PBMCs provided the cDNA or gDNA that served as material.

Methods used by the authors: Estimated nucleated cell counts came from reference gene primer amplification. The protocol was immunoSEQ multiplex PCR, while the TCRdb copy is restricted to in-frame clones and leaves out a portion. For V, J and clone size, that table is used; D and trimming come from the DNA. Of over 55,000 clones listed, roughly 82% are singletons. The CDR3 is 17 residues long. Trimming removed 7 bases from V and 6 bases from J; junction bases left unmatched: 15. Germline values: CDR1 MDHEN, CDR2 SYDVKM. This chain uses TRBV28 with TRBJ1-5; TRBD1 matches 10 bases. Sequencing was performed on peripheral blood. This sequence originates from a woman aged 80 or over with acute or convalescent COVID-19. The CDR3 spells CASTIWDRGVSFQPQHF. DNA of the CDR3: TGTGCCAGCACCATATGGGACAGGGGAGTAAGTTTTCAGCCCCAGCATTTT.